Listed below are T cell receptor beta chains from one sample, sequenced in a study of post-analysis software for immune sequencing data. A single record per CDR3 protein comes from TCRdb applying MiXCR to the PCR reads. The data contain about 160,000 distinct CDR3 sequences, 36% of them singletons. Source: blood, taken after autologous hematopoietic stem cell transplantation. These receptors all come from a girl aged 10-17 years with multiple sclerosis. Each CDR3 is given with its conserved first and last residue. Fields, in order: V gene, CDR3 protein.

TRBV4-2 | CASSSIASGANVLTF
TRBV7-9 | CASSVGDVQFF
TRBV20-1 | CSAREVSGETQYF
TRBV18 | CASSPLGLAGRETQYF
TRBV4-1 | CASSHGSEDTQYF
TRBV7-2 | CASSQRGTGGALQFF
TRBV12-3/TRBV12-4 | CASKLGPYGYTF
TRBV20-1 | CSARGAGSSYGHTF
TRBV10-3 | CAIREVGNGNIQYF
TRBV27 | CASSPSYNEQFF
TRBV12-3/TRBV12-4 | CASRDAWDGTEAFF
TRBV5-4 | CASSLERSGANVLTF
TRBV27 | CASARLGQPQHF
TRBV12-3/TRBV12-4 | CASRAHSGANVLTF
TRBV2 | CASIGSGANVLTF
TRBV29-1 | CSGESGTEAFF
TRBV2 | CASSDTRTLGLAGSYEQYF
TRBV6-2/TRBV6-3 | CASSYRGLAGYTF
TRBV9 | CASTTQGVGTDTQYF
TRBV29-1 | CSVVVSGQGQETQYF
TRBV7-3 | CASSLAPGLARDTQYF
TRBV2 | CASSELMEKLFF
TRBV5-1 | CASSLAGLAGQYF
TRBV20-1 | CSAHKAGAYEQYF
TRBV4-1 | CASSQGTSGIYEQYF
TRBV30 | CAWSANRGGEKLFF
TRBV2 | CASTARDEQFF
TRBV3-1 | CASSQRANNEQFF
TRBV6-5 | CASSYRPYNEQFF
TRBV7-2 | CASSLLAGTEGYGEQYF
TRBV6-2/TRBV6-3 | CASSRGTQYEQYF
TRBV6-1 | CASKLVRGLNTEAFF
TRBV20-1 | CSAIGTSGSGYEQYF
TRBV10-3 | CAIMAWDSNTEAFF
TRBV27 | CASSSPPYNEQFF
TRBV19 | CASIGQRRNEQFF
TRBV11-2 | CASTLLEGPDEQYF
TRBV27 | CASSFSGGTGAFF
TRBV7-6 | CASSLGGARGLLSSYEQYF
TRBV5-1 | CASSLIGPGDRDSYEQFF
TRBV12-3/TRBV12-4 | CASSPVPREKLFF
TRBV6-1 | CASSHRTGNGYTF
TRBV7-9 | CASSLALPWDRTIYEQYF
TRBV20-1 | CSARKRQETQYF
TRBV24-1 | CATGGRAASTDTQYF
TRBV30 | CAWKGTFEQYF
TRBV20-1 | CSARSPAVGPYNEQFF
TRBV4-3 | CASSQEPRQFYEQYF
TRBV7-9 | CASSYWGGHGYTF
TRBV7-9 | CASISGSETQYF
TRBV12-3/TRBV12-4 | CASSLTGASSYEQYF
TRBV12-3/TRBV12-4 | CASSLRDKGSYNEQFF
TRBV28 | CASSPQLAGGYTQYF
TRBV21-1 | CASSPAWPQHF